Below, 28 T cell receptor beta chains from the same sample are listed, as sequenced in a study of T cells after yellow fever vaccination. TCRdb re-analysed the 5' RACE reads in MiXCR, keeping a single row per CDR3 protein. The repertoire consists of about 140,000 distinct CDR3 sequences, with roughly 8.2% occurring once and the leading ten covering under 0.85%. The input for sequencing was CD4+ T cells sorted from PBMCs, taken 5 days after the yellow fever booster vaccination. The receptors come from a man aged 30 to 39 who received the YFV17D yellow fever vaccine.

This clonotype has at least ten counts. The chain carries TRBV7-2 and TRBJ2-1; D perhaps matches TRBD2 (5 bases). This CDR3 region has 16 residues. V was shortened by 3 bases and J by 0 bases, with 12 bases between the two germline ends. Germline V CDR1 and CDR2: SGHTA, FQGNSA. CDR3 residues: CASSFTRESSYNEQFF. CDR3 sequence (DNA): TGTGCCAGCAGCTTTACTAGGGAGAGCTCCTACAATGAGCAGTTCTTC. The full variable domain, completed using reference TRBV7-2 and TRBJ2-1, is GAGVSQSPSNKVTEKGKDVELRCDPISGHTALYWYRQSLGQGLEFLIYFQGNSAPDKSGLPSDRFSAERTGGSVSTLTIQRTQQEDSAVYLCASSFTRESSYNEQFFGPGTRLTVL.

The rearrangement joins TRBV7-6 to TRBJ2-3, with D unresolved. Germline assignment: CDR1 SGHVS and CDR2 FNYEAQ. Trimming took 3 bases from V and 2 from J, leaving 9 bases between them. The CDR3 contains 14 residues. The CDR3 DNA is TGTGCCAGCAGCTTCAGGACCGACACAGATACGCAGTATTTT. Its protein product is CASSFRTDTDTQYF.

At least ten counts were recorded for this clonotype. V usage is TRBV20-1 and J usage is TRBJ1-3, with a possible D match to TRBD1 (5 bases). The length of the CDR3 is 15 residues. Germline assignment: CDR1 DFQATT and CDR2 SNEGSKA (reference sequence). V lost 2 bases, J lost 0 bases, and 11 bases lay in between. The CDR3 DNA follows: TGCAGTGCTAGAACTTGGGGGATCTCTGGAAACACCATATATTTT. This codes for CSARTWGISGNTIYF.

This clonotype was found a few times. The J gene is TRBJ2-6, the V gene TRBV5-1; the D is unclear. Germline V gene data show CDR1 as SGHRS and CDR2 as YFSETQ. This CDR3 has 16 amino acids. V was shortened by 0 bases and J by 0 bases, with 7 bases between the two germline ends. As DNA, the CDR3 is TGCGCCAGCAGCTTGGGGGCGTCCTCTGGGGCCAACGTCCTGACTTTC. Protein: CASSLGASSGANVLTF.

Points on this clonotype: A much more abundant neighbour one base away suggests this may be a read error. The CDR3 DNA follows: TGCAGTGCTACGACAACGAACACCGGGGAGCTGTTTTTT. Protein: CSATTTNTGELFF. The chain couples TRBV20-1 to TRBJ2-2; unclear D gene. CDR3 length: 13 residues. CDR1 is DFQATT and CDR2 is SNEGSKA in the germline V gene (reference sequence). Trimming pared 4 bases from V and 0 bases from J, leaving 6 bases between.

The chain carries TRBV28 and TRBJ2-7, with no clear D. Germline CDR1 and CDR2: MDHEN and SYDVKM. V dropped 4 bases and J dropped 1 base, with 8 bases sitting between them. The length of the CDR3 is 13 residues. The CDR3 DNA reads TGTGCCAGCAGTTCTGGACCTTCCTACGAGCAGTACTTC. It codes for CASSSGPSYEQYF.

Ten or more counts support this clonotype. V is TRBV20-1 and J is TRBJ2-7; TRBD1 is a possible D gene (5 bases). Germline CDR1 DFQATT, CDR2 SNEGSKA (reference sequence). This CDR3 is built from 14 residues. The ends were cut back, 5 bases at V and 0 bases at J, with 14 bases in the middle. For the CDR3, the DNA is TGCAGTGCTGCCGAACAGGCGTCCTCCTACGAGCAGTACTTC. This gives the protein CSAAEQASSYEQYF.

This clonotype occurred many times. The chain employs TRBV7-9 and TRBJ1-5; D is uncertain. Looked up from germline, CDR1 is SEHNR and CDR2 is FQNEAQ (reference sequence). CDR3 length equals 12 residues. V dropped 3 bases and J dropped 5 bases, with 5 bases sitting between them. In DNA form, the CDR3 reads TGTGCCAGCAGCTTTTATCATCAGCCCCAGCATTTT. It encodes CASSFYHQPQHF. Full variable domain (outside the CDR3, taken from reference TRBV7-9 and TRBJ1-5): DTGVSQNPRHKITKRGQNVTFRCDPISEHNRLYWYRQTLGQGPEFLTYFQNEAQLEKSRLLSDRFSAERPKGSFSTLEIQRTEQGDSAMYLCASSFYHQPQHFGDGTRLSIL.

The rearrangement uses TRBV7-2 and TRBJ1-6, with a tentative D call TRBD1 (6 bases). Trimming removed 1 base from V and 5 bases from J, with 12 bases in between. Germline CDR1 reads SGHTA; CDR2 reads FQGNSA. The CDR3 loop spans 16 amino acids. This CDR3 reads CASSLGGGRNNSPLHF. For the CDR3, the DNA is TGTGCCAGCAGCTTAGGAGGGGGGCGAAATAATTCACCCCTCCACTTT.

This clonotype showed up many times. The V gene is TRBV20-1, the J gene TRBJ2-4; 13 bases match TRBD2. Looked up from germline, CDR1 is DFQATT and CDR2 is SNEGSKA (reference sequence). The CDR3 covers 17 residues. V dropped 4 bases and J dropped 2; count of bases not matched to a gene: 8. Here the CDR3 DNA reads TGCAGTGCTATTGGACTAGCGGGAGATGGAACCAAAAACATTCAGTACTTC. This gives the protein CSAIGLAGDGTKNIQYF.

The sample holds many counts of this clonotype. The chain uses TRBV12-3 or TRBV12-4 and TRBJ2-7, with 8 bases that match TRBD1. This CDR3 region has 13 residues. Trimming cost V 5 bases and J 3 bases; bases outside gene matches: 3. The CDR3 DNA reads as TGTGCCAGCAGTAGGGACAGGCGCTACGAGCAGTACTTC. Residues: CASSRDRRYEQYF.

J is TRBJ2-7 and V is TRBV12-3 or TRBV12-4; TRBD1 matches 7 bases. The CDR3 totals 13 residues. V was clipped by 6 bases and J by 4 bases; unmatched bases: 6. This CDR3 reads CASSQGTAYEQYF. The CDR3 DNA sequence: TGTGCCAGCAGCCAGGGGACAGCATACGAGCAGTACTTC.

This clonotype was picked up many times. The V and J genes are TRBV7-8 and TRBJ2-7; D unresolved. The germline CDR1 and CDR2 sequences are SGHVS and FQNEAQ. The CDR3 extends over 13 amino acids. Trimming stripped 1 base from V and 6 bases from J, with 10 bases between. The CDR3 spells CASSLGRQREQYF. CDR3 DNA sequence: TGTGCCAGCAGCTTAGGTAGGCAGCGCGAGCAGTACTTC.

This clonotype was recorded many times. The J gene is TRBJ2-1, the V gene TRBV20-1, with 12 bases fitting TRBD2. Germline values: CDR1 DFQATT, CDR2 SNEGSKA (reference sequence). The CDR3 is 17 amino acids. V was pared by 0 bases and J by 1 base, with 4 bases of the junction left unmatched. The CDR3 sequence: CSARDPGTSGSYNEQFF. CDR3 coding DNA: TGCAGTGCTAGAGATCCGGGGACTAGCGGGTCCTACAATGAGCAGTTCTTC.

This clonotype has ten or more counts. J is TRBJ2-2 and V is TRBV7-2, with a weak D call TRBD2 (6 bases). The CDR3 spans 14 residues. V was pared by 6 bases and J by 6 bases, with 14 bases between. Germline loops: CDR1 SGHTA, CDR2 FQGNSA. CDR3 nucleotide sequence: TGTGCCAGCAGGTGGAGGGGAGGCCCCGGGGAGCTGTTTTTT. It encodes CASRWRGGPGELFF.

The sample holds many counts of this clonotype. This chain connects TRBV28 to TRBJ2-5, with 8 bases that match TRBD2. CDR1 and CDR2 from the germline V gene are MDHEN and SYDVKM. This CDR3 region has 15 residues. After removal of 5 bases from V and 2 bases from J, the junction contained 7 bases not matched to a gene. The CDR3 region is CASSSQLAAQETQYF. CDR3 nucleotide sequence: TGTGCCAGCAGTAGCCAACTAGCGGCTCAAGAGACCCAGTACTTC.

This clonotype was counted many times. This chain links TRBV15 with TRBJ2-1; D tentatively fits TRBD1 or TRBD2 (7 bases each). Germline lookup yields CDR1 LNHNV and CDR2 YYDKDF (reference sequence). V dropped 0 bases and J dropped 6 bases, with 18 bases sitting between them. This CDR3 has 17 amino acids. CDR3 region: CATSREGGGERRNEQFF. The DNA of the CDR3 is TGTGCCACCAGCAGAGAGGGAGGGGGCGAGAGGCGCAATGAGCAGTTCTTC.

This clonotype was counted many times. The chain carries TRBV4-3 and TRBJ2-5, with 8 bases matching TRBD2. Germline loops: CDR1 LGHNA, CDR2 YSLEER. The CDR3 sequence is 15 residues long. J gave up 7 bases and V 0 bases, and 7 bases lay outside the gene matches. Here the CDR3 reads CASSQDLSGGGTQYF. For the CDR3, the DNA is TGCGCCAGCAGCCAAGATCTTTCGGGGGGGGGGACCCAGTACTTC.

This clonotype has only a few counts. The chain couples TRBV4-3 to TRBJ2-6, with D perhaps TRBD1 (5 bases). Germline V CDR1 and CDR2: LGHNA, YSLEER. This CDR3 comprises 18 residues. V was clipped by 3 bases and J by 2 bases, with 17 bases between them. CDR3 sequence (DNA): TGCGCCAGCAGCCACCACAGGCACCATAGGACTGGGGCCAACGTCCTGACTTTC. Encoded protein: CASSHHRHHRTGANVLTF.

The sample holds a few counts of this clonotype. The chain carries TRBV19 and TRBJ2-2, with D perhaps matching TRBD1 (6 bases). CDR1 LNHDA and CDR2 SQIVND come from the germline V gene (reference sequence). The CDR3 loop spans 14 amino acids. The V and J ends lost 6 bases and 4 bases respectively, with 12 bases between them. CDR3 bases: TGTGCCAGTAGAACTACAGGGATCACCGGGGAGCTGTTTTTT. Protein product: CASRTTGITGELFF. The full variable domain, its missing parts supplied by reference TRBV19 and TRBJ2-2, is DGGITQSPKYLFRKEGQNVTLSCEQNLNHDAMYWYRQDPGQGLRLIYYSQIVNDFQKGDIAEGYSVSREKKESFPLTVTSAQKNPTAFYLCASRTTGITGELFFGEGSRLTVL.

This clonotype showed up many times. This chain joins TRBV5-1 and TRBJ2-1; 15 nucleotides agree with TRBD2. V trimming: 4 bases; J trimming: 9 bases; junction bases outside the gene matches: 11. The CDR3 contains 17 residues. CDR1 and CDR2 (germline): SGHRS, YFSETQ. CDR3 DNA: TGCGCCAGCAGCAGCCTCAGGACTAGCGGGAGGGTTAGTGAGCAGTTCTTC. This sequence encodes CASSSLRTSGRVSEQFF.

This clonotype appeared many times. The rearrangement links TRBV14 to TRBJ1-3; 7 nucleotides match TRBD1. J lost 10 bases, V lost 5 bases, and 11 bases had no gene match. Germline values: CDR1 SGHDN, CDR2 FVKESK. The CDR3 totals 14 residues. CDR3 nucleotides: TGTGCCAGCAGCTTCGACAGGGTCCCCAGAACCATATATTTT. Translating gives CASSFDRVPRTIYF.

In this sample, this clonotype turned up many times. The V call is TRBV19, the J call TRBJ2-4; unclear D gene. The ends were cut back, 5 bases at V and 5 bases at J, with 10 bases in the middle. The CDR3 sequence is 13 residues long. CDR1 is LNHDA and CDR2 is SQIVND in the germline V gene (reference sequence). The DNA of the CDR3 is TGTGCCAGTAGTTATGGGTCTCAAAACATTCAGTACTTC. As protein: CASSYGSQNIQYF.

This clonotype came up many times. This chain connects TRBV29-1 to TRBJ1-4; D is undetermined. The V end lost 6 bases, the J end lost 10 bases, and 12 bases lay between the germline ends. The CDR3 length is 11 residues. Per germline, CDR1 SQVTM and CDR2 ANQGSEA. The DNA for the CDR3 is TGCAGCGTGGCCACGAGTGGAAAACTGTTTTTT. Translated, it gives CSVATSGKLFF.

This clonotype was seen repeatedly, ten times or more. V usage is TRBV27 and J usage is TRBJ2-5, with D perhaps matching TRBD2 (6 bases). V lost 4 bases and J lost 4, with 19 bases in between. The CDR3 has 16 residues. Germline lookup yields CDR1 MNHEY and CDR2 SMNVEV (reference sequence). CDR3 amino acids: CASSYSSGLTGETQYF. The CDR3 bases are TGTGCCAGCAGTTACTCGAGCGGACTAACGGGAGAGACCCAGTACTTC.

The table lists this clonotype with many counts. The rearrangement joins TRBV10-3 to TRBJ2-5; 11 nucleotides line up with TRBD1. CDR1 is ENHRY and CDR2 is SYGVKD in the germline V gene. The V gene end was trimmed by 6 bases and the J gene end by 5 bases; junction bases not matched to a gene: 8. The CDR3 runs 15 residues. This CDR3 is CAIRADRGPKETQYF. CDR3 sequence (DNA): TGTGCCATCAGAGCGGACAGGGGGCCGAAGGAGACCCAGTACTTC.

A remark on this clonotype: A much larger clone differs from this one at a single base, so this may be a read error. The CDR3 region is CSARVGNRDSLLHF. CDR3 DNA: TGCAGTGCTAGAGTGGGGAACAGGGATTCACTCCTCCACTTT. This chain uses TRBV20-1 with TRBJ1-6, with D possibly TRBD1 on 6 matching bases. The CDR3 totals 14 residues. Per germline, CDR1 DFQATT and CDR2 SNEGSKA (reference sequence).

This clonotype was observed at least ten times. This chain links TRBV3-1 with TRBJ2-2; 10 bases map to TRBD2. The V and J ends lost 7 bases and 5 bases, in that order; junction bases with no gene match: 7. Germline CDR1 reads LGHDT; CDR2 reads YNNKEL (reference sequence). This CDR3 contains 15 residues. The CDR3 coding sequence is TGTGCCAGCACCCCGCTTAGCGGGGGGACCGGGGAGCTGTTTTTT. Its translation: CASTPLSGGTGELFF. The full variable domain, with the rest looked up from reference TRBV3-1 and TRBJ2-2, is DTAVSQTPKYLVTQMGNDKSIKCEQNLGHDTMYWYKQDSKKFLKIMFSYNNKELIINETVPNRFSPKSPDKAHLNLHINSLELGDSAVYFCASTPLSGGTGELFFGEGSRLTVL.